This is a list of T cell receptor beta chains from one sample in a study of T-cell memory formation after mild COVID-19. Each CDR3 protein gets one entry after TCRdb re-called the 5' RACE reads with MiXCR. The data show roughly 550,000 distinct CDR3 sequences, roughly 20% seen once. Sequenced input: PBMCs or a T cell subset sorted from them (not recorded which). These receptors all come from an adult woman who had mild COVID-19 (a few samples of this study predate the infection). Cell type and time point are not known. The CDR3 runs from the conserved cysteine through the conserved F or W. D genes are given only for firm matches. The size of a clone is reported for some rows only, either as once, few or many, or as a class for expanded clones.

V gene	J gene	D gene	clone size	CDR3 protein	CDR3 DNA
TRBV29-1	TRBJ1-1	.	.	CSVFLDGSEAFF	TGCAGCGTCTTCCTCGACGGGTCTGAAGCTTTCTTT
TRBV5-1	TRBJ2-7	TRBD1	.	CASSLGGTGTGSHEQYF	TGCGCCAGCAGCTTGGGGGGAACCGGGACAGGGAGCCACGAGCAGTACTTC
TRBV5-1	TRBJ1-2	TRBD1	.	CASSRGQGAGYGYTF	TGCGCCAGCAGCCGAGGACAGGGGGCTGGCTATGGCTACACCTTC
TRBV6-2/TRBV6-3	TRBJ2-7	TRBD1	few	CASRDTGGHSYEQYF	TGTGCCAGCAGGGACACAGGGGGTCACTCCTACGAGCAGTACTTC
TRBV18	TRBJ2-7	.	.	CASSTLQGRTPYEQYF	TGTGCCAGCTCAACGTTACAGGGTCGAACTCCCTACGAGCAGTACTTC
TRBV2	TRBJ2-2	.	.	CASSEGYRRTGELFF	TGTGCCAGCAGTGAGGGTTACAGGCGGACCGGGGAGCTGTTTTTT
TRBV19	TRBJ2-7	.	.	CASSMRSGVEQYF	TGTGCCAGTAGTATGAGGTCAGGCGTTGAGCAGTACTTC
TRBV4-2	TRBJ2-1	TRBD2	few	CASSPPGAGGPGEQFF	TGTGCCAGCAGCCCCCCCGGAGCGGGAGGGCCTGGTGAGCAGTTCTTC
TRBV29-1	TRBJ2-3	.	.	CSVEVFGSETDTQYF	TGCAGCGTTGAAGTGTTCGGATCGGAGACAGATACGCAGTATTTT
TRBV5-1	TRBJ1-5	.	few	CARGSDQPQHF	TGCGCCCGGGGCAGCGATCAGCCCCAGCATTTT
TRBV30	TRBJ2-1	.	.	CAWSPGGNNEQFF	TGTGCCTGGAGTCCTGGGGGGAACAATGAGCAGTTCTTC
TRBV20-1	TRBJ2-3	.	.	CSASGARLTDTQYF	TGCAGTGCTAGCGGAGCACGCCTCACAGATACGCAGTATTTT
TRBV5-8	TRBJ1-3	TRBD1	.	CASSLADYDGQEWAKLYF	TGTGCCAGCAGCTTGGCCGATTACGACGGACAGGAGTGGGCAAAGCTATATTTT
TRBV27	TRBJ2-7	.	few	CASSPFERASYEQYF	TGTGCCAGCAGTCCCTTCGAACGGGCCAGCTACGAGCAGTACTTC
TRBV18	TRBJ2-7	TRBD2	few	CASSPSAGVRGYEQYF	TGTGCCAGCTCACCCTCTGCGGGGGTGAGAGGCTACGAGCAGTACTTC
TRBV6-5	TRBJ2-1	.	.	CATSRRSESWSYNEQFF	TGTGCCACCTCCAGGAGGAGTGAGAGCTGGTCCTACAATGAGCAGTTCTTC
TRBV2	TRBJ2-4	TRBD2	few	CASGLTSGSTKNIQYF	TGTGCCAGCGGACTGACTAGCGGGAGTACTAAAAACATTCAGTACTTC
TRBV7-2	TRBJ2-1	.	many	CASSLRGGEQFF	TGTGCCAGCAGCTTACGGGGTGGTGAGCAGTTCTTC
TRBV9	TRBJ2-1	TRBD2	few	CASSDHRIGLADRYNEQFF	TGTGCCAGCAGCGACCACCGAATCGGCCTAGCGGATAGATACAATGAGCAGTTCTTC
TRBV20-1	TRBJ2-1	TRBD1	few	CSAFRQGEVNEQFF	TGCAGTGCTTTTAGACAGGGGGAAGTCAATGAGCAGTTCTTC
TRBV6-5	TRBJ2-1	.	.	CASRNPSGSGLFF	TGTGCCAGCAGGAACCCTTCGGGGTCCGGTTTGTTCTTC
TRBV12-3/TRBV12-4	TRBJ2-7	.	few	CASSPETPTGTYEQYF	TGTGCCAGCAGTCCCGAGACCCCCACAGGGACCTACGAGCAGTACTTC
TRBV29-1	TRBJ1-2	.	few	CSVGGLYGYTF	TGCAGCGTGGGGGGACTATATGGCTACACCTTC
TRBV12-3/TRBV12-4	TRBJ2-3	.	many	CASSTHFSTDTQYF	TGTGCCAGCAGTACCCACTTCAGCACAGATACGCAGTATTTT
TRBV9	TRBJ1-4	.	.	CASSVGVNEKLFF	TGTGCCAGCAGCGTAGGGGTCAATGAAAAACTGTTTTTT
TRBV20-1	TRBJ1-1	.	.	CRPDTGNTEAFF	TGCAGGCCGGACACTGGGAACACTGAAGCTTTCTTT
TRBV20-1	TRBJ2-7	TRBD2	.	CSARDHSGKTSGRPYEQYF	TGCAGTGCTAGAGATCACTCAGGTAAAACTAGCGGAAGGCCATACGAGCAGTACTTC
TRBV12-3/TRBV12-4	TRBJ1-2	TRBD1	.	CASSFRGLSYGYTF	TGTGCCAGCAGTTTCAGGGGGCTTAGCTATGGCTACACCTTC
TRBV30	TRBJ2-7	TRBD2	few	CAWSKAGGQLYEQYF	TGTGCCTGGAGTAAAGCGGGGGGGCAGTTATACGAGCAGTACTTC
TRBV7-9	TRBJ2-1	.	few	CASSRQIRSYNEQFF	TGTGCCAGCAGCCGACAGATCAGATCCTACAATGAGCAGTTCTTC
TRBV6-1	TRBJ2-5	TRBD2	.	CASSDERGEETQYF	TGTGCCAGCAGTGATGAGCGGGGAGAAGAGACCCAGTACTTC
TRBV24-1	TRBJ1-1	TRBD1	many	CATSETGITEAFF	TGTGCCACCAGCGAGACAGGGATCACTGAAGCTTTCTTT
TRBV29-1	TRBJ1-2	.	few	CSARQDGYTF	TGCAGCGCTAGACAGGATGGCTACACCTTC
TRBV27	TRBJ2-7	.	.	CASSTRQYYEQYF	TGTGCCAGCAGCACGAGACAGTACTACGAGCAGTACTTC
TRBV29-1	TRBJ1-1	.	.	CSAGAGEFMNTEAFF	TGCAGCGCTGGGGCCGGGGAGTTCATGAACACTGAAGCTTTCTTT